This TCR beta chain was recorded in a study of a mutant IDH1 vaccine in newly diagnosed glioma. Looking at the study overall: Patients received vaccination from 4-6 weeks after radiotherapy alone, or with temozolomide cycles. The therapy given earlier, which was standard therapy, consisted of radiotherapy, temozolomide, or both, and most of the patients received both.

Repertoires were generated with immunoSEQ multiplex PCR, while TCRdb's copy carries only in-frame clones and drops some. The data contain 40,000 to 50,000 clones, 60% to 85% of them seen just once; the ten biggest clones take up around 6.6%. Regarding this clone: Antigen specificity is unknown.

The ends were cut back, 3 bases at V and 1 base at J, with 7 bases in the middle. Per germline, CDR1 MNHEY and CDR2 SMNVEV (reference sequence). This CDR3 spans 15 amino acids. Time point in this sample: week 23, last vaccination. Vaccinated patients received 300 ug of mutant IDH1 20-mer peptide per dose, with topical imiquimod. Donor tumors were new WHO grade 3 or 4 IDH1-mutant, ATRX-lost astrocytomas. Sample: PBMCs, taken from a glioma patient whose treatment included an IDH1 peptide vaccine. V is TRBV27 and J is TRBJ2-6, with D unclear. The clonotype was recovered from a woman aged 40 to 49 with glioma. Some clones in this sample may be carry-over from other donors' samples. CDR3 in DNA: TGTGCCAGCAGTTTTTCTGGGTCTGGGGCCAACGTCCTGACTTTC. It yields the protein CASSFSGSGANVLTF.